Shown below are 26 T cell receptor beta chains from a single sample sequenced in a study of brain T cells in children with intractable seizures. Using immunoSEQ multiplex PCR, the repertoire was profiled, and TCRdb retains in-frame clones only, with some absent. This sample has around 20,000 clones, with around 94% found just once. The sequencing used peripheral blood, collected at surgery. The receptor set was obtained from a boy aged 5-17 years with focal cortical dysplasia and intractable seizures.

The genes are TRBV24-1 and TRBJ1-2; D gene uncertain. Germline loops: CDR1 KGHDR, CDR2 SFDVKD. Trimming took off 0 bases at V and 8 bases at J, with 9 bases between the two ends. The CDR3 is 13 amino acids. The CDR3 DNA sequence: TGTGCCACCAGTGATTTGCTGGGTCGGGGCTACACCTTC. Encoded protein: CATSDLLGRGYTF.

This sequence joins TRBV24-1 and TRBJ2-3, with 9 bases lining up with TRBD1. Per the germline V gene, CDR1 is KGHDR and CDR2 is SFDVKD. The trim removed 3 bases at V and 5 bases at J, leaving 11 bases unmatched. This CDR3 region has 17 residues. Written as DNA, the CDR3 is TGTGCCACCAGTGATCCTCCCGGGACAGGGTTCAGAGATACGCAGTATTTT. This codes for CATSDPPGTGFRDTQYF.

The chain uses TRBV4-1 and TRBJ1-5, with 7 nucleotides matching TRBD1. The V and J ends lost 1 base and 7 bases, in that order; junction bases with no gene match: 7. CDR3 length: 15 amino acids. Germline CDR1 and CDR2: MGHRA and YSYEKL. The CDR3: CASSQVAGGWQPQHF. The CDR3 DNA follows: TGCGCCAGCAGCCAAGTGGCAGGGGGGTGGCAGCCCCAGCATTTT.

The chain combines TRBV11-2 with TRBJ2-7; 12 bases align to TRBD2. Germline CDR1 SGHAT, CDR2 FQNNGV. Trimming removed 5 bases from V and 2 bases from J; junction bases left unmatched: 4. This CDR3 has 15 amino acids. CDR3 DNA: TGTGCCAGCAGCCTAGCGGGAGGGAGAACCTACGAGCAGTACGTC. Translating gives CASSLAGGRTYEQYV.

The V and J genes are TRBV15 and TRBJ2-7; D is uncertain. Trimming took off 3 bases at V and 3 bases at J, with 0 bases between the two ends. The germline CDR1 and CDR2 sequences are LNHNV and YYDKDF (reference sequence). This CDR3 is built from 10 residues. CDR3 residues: CATSSYEQYV. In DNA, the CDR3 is TGTGCCACCAGCAGCTACGAGCAGTACGTC.

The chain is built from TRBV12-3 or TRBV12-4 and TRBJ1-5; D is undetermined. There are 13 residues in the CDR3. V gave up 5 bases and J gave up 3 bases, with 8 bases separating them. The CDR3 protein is CASSRTSNQPQHF. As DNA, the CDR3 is TGTGCCAGCAGTCGGACCTCCAATCAGCCCCAGCATTTT.

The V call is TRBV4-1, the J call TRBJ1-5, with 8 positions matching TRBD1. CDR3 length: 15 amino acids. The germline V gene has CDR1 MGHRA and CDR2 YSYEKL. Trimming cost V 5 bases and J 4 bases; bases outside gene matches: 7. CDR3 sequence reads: CASSYRTGTNQPQHF. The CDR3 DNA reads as TGCGCCAGCAGCTACCGGACAGGGACGAATCAGCCCCAGCATTTT.

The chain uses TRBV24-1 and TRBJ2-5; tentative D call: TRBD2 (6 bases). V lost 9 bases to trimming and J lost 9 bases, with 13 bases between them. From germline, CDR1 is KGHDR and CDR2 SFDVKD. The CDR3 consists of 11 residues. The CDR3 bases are TGTGCCACCCGGGAGTTGGGCGCCCAGTACTTC. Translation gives CATRELGAQYF.

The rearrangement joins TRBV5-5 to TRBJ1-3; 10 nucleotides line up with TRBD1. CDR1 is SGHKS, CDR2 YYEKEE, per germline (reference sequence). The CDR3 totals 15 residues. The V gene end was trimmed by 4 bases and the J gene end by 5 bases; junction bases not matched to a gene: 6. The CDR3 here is CASSADRGRRNTIYF. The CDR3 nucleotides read TGTGCCAGCAGCGCCGACAGGGGGCGAAGAAACACCATATATTTT.

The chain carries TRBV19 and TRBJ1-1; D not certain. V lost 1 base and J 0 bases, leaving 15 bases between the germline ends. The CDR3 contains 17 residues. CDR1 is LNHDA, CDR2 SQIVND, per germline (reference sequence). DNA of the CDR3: TGTGCCAGTAGTATAGCCGGTTGGACGGAGATGAACACTGAAGCTTTCTTT. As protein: CASSIAGWTEMNTEAFF.

The CDR3 DNA is TGTGCCAGCAGCTTCGGGACAGCCTTTAATTCACCCCTCCACTTT. Translating gives CASSFGTAFNSPLHF. The chain uses TRBV5-4 and TRBJ1-6; 7 bases fit TRBD1. The germline V gene has CDR1 SGHNT and CDR2 YYREEE (reference sequence). V was clipped by 2 bases and J by 6 bases; unmatched bases: 5. The CDR3 is 15 residues long.

DNA of the CDR3: TGTGCCAGCAGTTGGGGGGCGGGGTCGAACACTGAAGCTTTCTTT. Translated, it gives CASSWGAGSNTEAFF. V usage is TRBV6-5 and J usage is TRBJ1-1; tentative D call: TRBD1 (6 bases). Germline values: CDR1 MNHEY, CDR2 SVGAGI. This CDR3 comprises 15 residues. Trimming removed 4 bases at V and 1 base at J, with 13 bases between.

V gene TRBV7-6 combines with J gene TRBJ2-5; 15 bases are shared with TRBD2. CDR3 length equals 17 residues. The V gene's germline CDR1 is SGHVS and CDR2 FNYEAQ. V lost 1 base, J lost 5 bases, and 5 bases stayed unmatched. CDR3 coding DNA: TGTGCCAGCAGCTTAGAAGTAGGACTAGCGGGAGGGGAGACCCAGTACTTC. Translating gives CASSLEVGLAGGETQYF. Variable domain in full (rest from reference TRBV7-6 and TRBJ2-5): GAGVSQSPRYKVTKRGQDVALRCDPISGHVSLYWYRQALGQGPEFLTYFNYEAQQDKSGLPNDRFSAERPEGSISTLTIQRTEQRDSAMYRCASSLEVGLAGGETQYFGPGTRLLVL.

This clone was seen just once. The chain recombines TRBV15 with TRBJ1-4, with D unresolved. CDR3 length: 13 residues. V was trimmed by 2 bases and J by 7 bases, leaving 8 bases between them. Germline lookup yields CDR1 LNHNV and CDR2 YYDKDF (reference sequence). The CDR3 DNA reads TGTGCCACCAGCAGAAGTGCGGGTGAAAAACTGTTTTTT. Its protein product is CATSRSAGEKLFF. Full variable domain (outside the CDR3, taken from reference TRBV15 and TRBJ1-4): DAMVIQNPRYQVTQFGKPVTLSCSQTLNHNVMYWYQQKSSQAPKLLFHYYDKDFNNEADTPDNFQSRRPNTSFCFLDIRSPGLGDTAMYLCATSRSAGEKLFFGSGTQLSVL.

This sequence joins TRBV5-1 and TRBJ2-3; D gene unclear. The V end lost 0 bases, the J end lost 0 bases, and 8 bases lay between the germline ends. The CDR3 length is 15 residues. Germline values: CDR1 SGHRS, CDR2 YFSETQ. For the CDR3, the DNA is TGCGCCAGCAGCTTGGGGGTTTCCAGCACAGATACGCAGTATTTT. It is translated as CASSLGVSSTDTQYF. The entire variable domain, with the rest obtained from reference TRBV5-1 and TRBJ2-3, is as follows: KAGVTQTPRYLIKTRGQQVTLSCSPISGHRSVSWYQQTPGQGLQFLFEYFSETQRNKGNFPGRFSGRQFSNSRSEMNVSTLELGDSALYLCASSLGVSSTDTQYFGPGTRLTVL.

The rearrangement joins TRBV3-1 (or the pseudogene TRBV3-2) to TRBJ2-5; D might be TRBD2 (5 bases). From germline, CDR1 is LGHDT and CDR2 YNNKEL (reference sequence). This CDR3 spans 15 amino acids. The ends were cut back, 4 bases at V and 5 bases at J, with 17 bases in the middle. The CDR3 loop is CASSLRRLISETQYF. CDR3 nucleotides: TGTGCCAGCAGCCTCAGGAGGCTGATTAGTGAGACCCAGTACTTC.

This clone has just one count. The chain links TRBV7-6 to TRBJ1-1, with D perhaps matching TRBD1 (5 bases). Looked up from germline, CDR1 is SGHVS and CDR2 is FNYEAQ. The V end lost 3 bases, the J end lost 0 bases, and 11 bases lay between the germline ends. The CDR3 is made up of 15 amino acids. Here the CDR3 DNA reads TGTGCCAGCAGCTTGGGGCCGGGGATGAACACTGAAGCTTTCTTT. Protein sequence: CASSLGPGMNTEAFF.

The CDR3 bases are TGTGCCAGCAGTTTCGCCACAGCCTATGGCTACACCTTC. Protein sequence: CASSFATAYGYTF. The chain has TRBV12-3 or TRBV12-4 and TRBJ1-2; no definite D call. The V and J ends lost 3 bases and 4 bases respectively, with 9 bases between them. This CDR3 is built from 13 residues.

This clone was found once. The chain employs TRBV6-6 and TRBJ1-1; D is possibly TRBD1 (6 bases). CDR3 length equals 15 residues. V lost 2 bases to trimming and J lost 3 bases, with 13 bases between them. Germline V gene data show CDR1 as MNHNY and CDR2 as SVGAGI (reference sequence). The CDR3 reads CASSYGQGRHTEAFF. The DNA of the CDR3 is TGTGCCAGCAGTTACGGGCAGGGGAGGCACACTGAAGCTTTCTTT.

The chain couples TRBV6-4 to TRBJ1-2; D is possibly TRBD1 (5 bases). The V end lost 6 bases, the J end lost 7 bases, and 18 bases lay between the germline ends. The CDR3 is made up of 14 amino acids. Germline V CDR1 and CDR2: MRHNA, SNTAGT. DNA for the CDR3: TGTGCCAGCAGACGTAAAGGGGAGGTTCGTGGCTACACCTTC. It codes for CASRRKGEVRGYTF.

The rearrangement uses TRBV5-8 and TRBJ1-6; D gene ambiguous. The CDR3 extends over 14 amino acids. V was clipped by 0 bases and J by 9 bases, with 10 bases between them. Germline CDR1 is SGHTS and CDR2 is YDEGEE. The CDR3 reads CASSLAGTTSPLHF. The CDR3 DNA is TGTGCCAGCAGCTTGGCCGGAACAACTTCACCCCTCCACTTT. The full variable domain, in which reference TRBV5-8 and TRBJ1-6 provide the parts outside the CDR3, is EAGVTQSPTHLIKTRGQQATLRCSPISGHTSVYWYQQALGLGLQFLLWYDEGEERNRGNFPPRFSGRQFPNYSSELNVNALELEDSALYLCASSLAGTTSPLHFGNGTRLTVT.

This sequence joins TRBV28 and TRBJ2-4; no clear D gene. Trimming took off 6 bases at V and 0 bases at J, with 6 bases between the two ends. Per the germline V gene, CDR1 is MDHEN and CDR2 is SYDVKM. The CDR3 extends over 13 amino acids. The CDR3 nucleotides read TGTGCCAGCAGAAGGGCAGCCAAAAACATTCAGTACTTC. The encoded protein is CASRRAAKNIQYF.

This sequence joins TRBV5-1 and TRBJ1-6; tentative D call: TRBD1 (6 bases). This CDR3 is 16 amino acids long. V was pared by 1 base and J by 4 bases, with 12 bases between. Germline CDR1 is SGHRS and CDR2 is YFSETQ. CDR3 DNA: TGCGCCAGCAGCTTGACAGGGATGAGGTATAATTCACCCCTCCACTTT. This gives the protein CASSLTGMRYNSPLHF.

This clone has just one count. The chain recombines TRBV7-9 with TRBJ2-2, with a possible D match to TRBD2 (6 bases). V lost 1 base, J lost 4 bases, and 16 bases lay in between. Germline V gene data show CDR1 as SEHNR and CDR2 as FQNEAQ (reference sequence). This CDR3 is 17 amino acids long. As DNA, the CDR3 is TGTGCCAGCAGCTTAGTTGGGCGGGAAAGTGGCACCGGGGAGCTGTTTTTT. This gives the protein CASSLVGRESGTGELFF. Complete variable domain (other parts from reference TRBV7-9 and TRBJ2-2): DTGVSQNPRHKITKRGQNVTFRCDPISEHNRLYWYRQTLGQGPEFLTYFQNEAQLEKSRLLSDRFSAERPKGSFSTLEIQRTEQGDSAMYLCASSLVGRESGTGELFFGEGSRLTVL.

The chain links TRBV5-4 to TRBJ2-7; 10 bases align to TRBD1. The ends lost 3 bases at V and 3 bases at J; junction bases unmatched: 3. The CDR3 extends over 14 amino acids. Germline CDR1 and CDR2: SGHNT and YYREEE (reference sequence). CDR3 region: CASSSRDRGYEQYF. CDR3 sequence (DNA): TGTGCCAGCAGCTCCCGGGACAGGGGCTACGAGCAGTACTTC.

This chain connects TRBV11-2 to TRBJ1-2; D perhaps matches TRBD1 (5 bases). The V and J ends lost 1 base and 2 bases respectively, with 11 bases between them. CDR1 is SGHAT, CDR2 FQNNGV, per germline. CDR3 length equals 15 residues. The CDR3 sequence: CASSLGAGLNYGYTF. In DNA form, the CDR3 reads TGTGCCAGCAGCTTAGGGGCAGGGCTCAACTATGGCTACACCTTC.